This T cell receptor beta chain was identified during a study of shared clonotypes between healthy human individuals. The wider study: Per donor, CD8 memory used one plate, CD8 naive used two, CD4 memory used three and CD4 naive used three. General study findings and limits: Clonotype sharing levels among donors were expected to vary with sequencing depth. A generally larger estimated richness was seen in naive subsets than in memory subsets.

Sequencing was at deep level. Libraries were prepared by immunoSEQ multiplex PCR; TCRdb keeps only in-frame clonotypes and omits some of them. Of 2 million to 2.5 million clones listed, nearly 97% are singletons. This clone was seen a few times. No antigen is known for it. The sample holds other DNA sequences that translate to the same CDR3. V was pared by 6 bases and J by 10 bases, with 6 bases of the junction left unmatched. Germline CDR1 and CDR2: ENHRY and SYGVKD. The CDR3 is 14 amino acids. Specimen: naive CD4+ T cells sorted from blood. This sample's subset: CD45RA+ positively selected. This sequence joins TRBV10-3 and TRBJ1-6; 10 bases line up with TRBD1. This TCR came from a man aged 18 to 29 in good health. CDR3 DNA sequence: TGTGCCATCAGCGGGACAGGGGAAGGGTCACCCCTCCACTTT. This translates into CAISGTGEGSPLHF.